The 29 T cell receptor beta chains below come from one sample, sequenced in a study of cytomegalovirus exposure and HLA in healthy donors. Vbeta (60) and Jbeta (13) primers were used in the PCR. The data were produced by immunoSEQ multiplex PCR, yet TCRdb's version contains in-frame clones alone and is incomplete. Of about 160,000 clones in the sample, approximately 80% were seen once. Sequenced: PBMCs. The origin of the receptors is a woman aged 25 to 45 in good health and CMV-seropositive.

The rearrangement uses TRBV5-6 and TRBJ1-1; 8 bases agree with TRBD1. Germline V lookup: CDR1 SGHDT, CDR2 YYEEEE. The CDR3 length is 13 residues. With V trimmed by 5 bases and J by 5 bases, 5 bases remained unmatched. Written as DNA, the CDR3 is TGTGCCAGCAGAAGGACAGGGTTGACTGAAGCTTTCTTT. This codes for CASRRTGLTEAFF.

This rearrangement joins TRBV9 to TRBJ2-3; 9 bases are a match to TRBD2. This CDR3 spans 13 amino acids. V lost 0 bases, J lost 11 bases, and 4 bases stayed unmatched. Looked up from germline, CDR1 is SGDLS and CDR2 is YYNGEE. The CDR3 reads CASSVEGGRGQYF. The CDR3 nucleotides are TGTGCCAGCAGCGTAGAGGGCGGGAGGGGGCAGTATTTT.

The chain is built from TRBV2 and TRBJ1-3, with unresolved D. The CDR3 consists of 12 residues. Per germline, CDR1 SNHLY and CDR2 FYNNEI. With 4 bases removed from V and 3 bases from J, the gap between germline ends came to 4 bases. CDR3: CASSVSGNTIYF. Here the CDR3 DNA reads TGTGCCAGCAGTGTTAGTGGAAACACCATATATTTT.

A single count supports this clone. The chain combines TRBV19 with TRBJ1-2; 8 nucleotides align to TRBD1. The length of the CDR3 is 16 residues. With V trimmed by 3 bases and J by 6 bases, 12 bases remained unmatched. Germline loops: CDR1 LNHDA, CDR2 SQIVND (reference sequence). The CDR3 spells CASSMSPQGGIDGYTF. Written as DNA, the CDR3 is TGTGCCAGTAGTATGTCCCCACAGGGGGGGATTGATGGCTACACCTTC.

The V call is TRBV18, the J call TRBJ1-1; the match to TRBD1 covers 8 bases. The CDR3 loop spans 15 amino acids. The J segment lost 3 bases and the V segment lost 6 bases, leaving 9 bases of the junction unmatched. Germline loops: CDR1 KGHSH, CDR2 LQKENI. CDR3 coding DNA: TGTGCCAGCTCGCTTTCTCAGGGGGCTGACACTGAAGCTTTCTTT. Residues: CASSLSQGADTEAFF.

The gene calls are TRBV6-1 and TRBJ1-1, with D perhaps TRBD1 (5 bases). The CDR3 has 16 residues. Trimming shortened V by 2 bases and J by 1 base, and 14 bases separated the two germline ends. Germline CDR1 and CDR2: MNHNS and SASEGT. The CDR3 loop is CASSESPTDANTEAFF. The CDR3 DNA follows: TGTGCCAGCAGTGAAAGCCCGACAGATGCGAACACTGAAGCTTTCTTT.

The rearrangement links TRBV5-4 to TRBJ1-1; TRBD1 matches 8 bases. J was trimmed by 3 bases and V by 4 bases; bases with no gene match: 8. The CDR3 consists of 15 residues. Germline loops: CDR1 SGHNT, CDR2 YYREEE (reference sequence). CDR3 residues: CASSTRGLGDTEAFF. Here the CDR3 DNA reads TGTGCCAGCAGCACCAGGGGGCTTGGGGACACTGAAGCTTTCTTT.

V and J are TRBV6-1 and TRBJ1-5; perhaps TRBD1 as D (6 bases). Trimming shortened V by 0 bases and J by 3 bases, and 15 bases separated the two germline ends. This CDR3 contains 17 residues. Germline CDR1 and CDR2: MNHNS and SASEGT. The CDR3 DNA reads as TGTGCCAGCAGTGAAGCCACAGGGATGGGGGCCAATCAGCCCCAGCATTTT. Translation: CASSEATGMGANQPQHF.

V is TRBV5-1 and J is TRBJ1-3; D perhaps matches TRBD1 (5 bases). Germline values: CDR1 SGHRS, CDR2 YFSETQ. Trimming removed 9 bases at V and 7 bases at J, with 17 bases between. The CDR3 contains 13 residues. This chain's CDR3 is CATGNELDNTIYF. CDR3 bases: TGCGCCACAGGGAATGAACTGGACAACACCATATATTTT.

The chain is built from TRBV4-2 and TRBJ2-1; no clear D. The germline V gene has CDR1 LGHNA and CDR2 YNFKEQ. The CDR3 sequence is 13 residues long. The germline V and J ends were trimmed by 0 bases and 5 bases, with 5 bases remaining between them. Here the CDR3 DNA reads TGTGCCAGCAGCCAAGACCCTAACAATGAGCAGTTCTTC. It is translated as CASSQDPNNEQFF.

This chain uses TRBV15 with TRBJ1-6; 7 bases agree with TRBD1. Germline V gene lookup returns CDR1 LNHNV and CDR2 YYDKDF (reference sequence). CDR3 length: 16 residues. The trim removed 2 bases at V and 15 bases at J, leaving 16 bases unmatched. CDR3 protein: CATSRLQSYNSGGLHF. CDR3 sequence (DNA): TGTGCCACCAGCAGACTACAGTCCTATAATTCAGGGGGCCTCCACTTT.

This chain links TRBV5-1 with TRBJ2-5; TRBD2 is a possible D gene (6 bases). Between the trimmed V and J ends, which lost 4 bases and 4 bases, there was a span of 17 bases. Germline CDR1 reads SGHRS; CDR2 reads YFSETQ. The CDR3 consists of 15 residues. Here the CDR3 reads CASSRQRAGGETQYF. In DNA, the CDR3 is TGCGCCAGCAGCCGTCAAAGGGCCGGGGGAGAGACCCAGTACTTC.

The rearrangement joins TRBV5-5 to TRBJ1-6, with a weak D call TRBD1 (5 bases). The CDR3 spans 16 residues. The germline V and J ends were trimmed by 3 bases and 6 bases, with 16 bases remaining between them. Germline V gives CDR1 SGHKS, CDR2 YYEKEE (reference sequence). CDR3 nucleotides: TGTGCCAGCAGCTGGGGGGGACGGAGGCTTAATTCACCCCTCCACTTT. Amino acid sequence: CASSWGGRRLNSPLHF. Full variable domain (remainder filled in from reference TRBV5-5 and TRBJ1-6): DAGVTQSPTHLIKTRGQQVTLRCSPISGHKSVSWYQQVLGQGPQFIFQYYEKEERGRGNFPDRFSARQFPNYSSELNVNALLLGDSALYLCASSWGGRRLNSPLHFGNGTRLTVT.

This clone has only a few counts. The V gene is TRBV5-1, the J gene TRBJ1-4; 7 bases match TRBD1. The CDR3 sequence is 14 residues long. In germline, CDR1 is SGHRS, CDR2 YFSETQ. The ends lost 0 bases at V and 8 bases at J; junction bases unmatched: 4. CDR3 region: CASSLGQGQEKLFF. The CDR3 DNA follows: TGCGCCAGCAGCTTGGGACAGGGTCAGGAAAAACTGTTTTTT.

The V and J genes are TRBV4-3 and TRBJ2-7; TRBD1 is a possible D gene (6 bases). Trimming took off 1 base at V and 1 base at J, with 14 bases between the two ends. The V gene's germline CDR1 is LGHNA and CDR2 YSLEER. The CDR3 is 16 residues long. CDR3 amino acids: CASSQGVGAGSYEQYF. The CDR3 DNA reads TGCGCCAGCAGCCAAGGGGTGGGGGCAGGGTCCTACGAGCAGTACTTC.

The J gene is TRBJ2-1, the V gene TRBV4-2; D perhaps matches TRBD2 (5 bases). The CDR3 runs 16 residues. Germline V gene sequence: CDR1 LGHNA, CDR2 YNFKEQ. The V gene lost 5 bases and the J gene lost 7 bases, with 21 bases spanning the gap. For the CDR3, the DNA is TGTGCCAGCAGCTCCGAGGGCTTCAGTTCTATGAATGAGCAGTTCTTC. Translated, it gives CASSSEGFSSMNEQFF.

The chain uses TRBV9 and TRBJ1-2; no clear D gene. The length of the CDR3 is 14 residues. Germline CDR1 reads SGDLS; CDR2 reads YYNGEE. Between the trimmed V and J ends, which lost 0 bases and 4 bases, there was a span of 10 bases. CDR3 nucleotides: TGTGCCAGCAGCGTAGGAAGAACAGTCTATGGCTACACCTTC. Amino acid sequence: CASSVGRTVYGYTF. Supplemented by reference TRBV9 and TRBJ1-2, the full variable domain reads DSGVTQTPKHLITATGQRVTLRCSPRSGDLSVYWYQQSLDQGLQFLIQYYNGEERAKGNILERFSAQQFPDLHSELNLSSLELGDSALYFCASSVGRTVYGYTFGSGTRLTVV.

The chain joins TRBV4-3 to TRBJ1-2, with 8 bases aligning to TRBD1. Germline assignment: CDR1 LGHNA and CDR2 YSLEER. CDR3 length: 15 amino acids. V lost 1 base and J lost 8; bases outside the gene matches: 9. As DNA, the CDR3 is TGCGCCAGCAGCCAAGTTTTTACAGGGGGTGGAGGCTACACCTTC. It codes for CASSQVFTGGGGYTF.

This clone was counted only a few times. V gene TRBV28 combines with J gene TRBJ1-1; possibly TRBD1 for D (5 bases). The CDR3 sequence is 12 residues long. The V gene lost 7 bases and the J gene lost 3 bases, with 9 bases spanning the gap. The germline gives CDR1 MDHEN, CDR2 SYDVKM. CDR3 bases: TGTGCCAGCACGGGGGGATACACTGAAGCTTTCTTT. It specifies CASTGGYTEAFF.

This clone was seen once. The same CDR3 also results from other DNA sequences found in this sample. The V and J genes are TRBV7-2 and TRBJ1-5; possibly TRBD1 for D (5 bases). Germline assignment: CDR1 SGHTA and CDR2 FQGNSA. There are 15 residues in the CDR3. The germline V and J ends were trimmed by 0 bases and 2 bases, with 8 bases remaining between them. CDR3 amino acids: CASSLAGGGNQPQHF. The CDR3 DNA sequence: TGTGCCAGCAGCTTAGCGGGGGGTGGCAATCAGCCCCAGCATTTT.

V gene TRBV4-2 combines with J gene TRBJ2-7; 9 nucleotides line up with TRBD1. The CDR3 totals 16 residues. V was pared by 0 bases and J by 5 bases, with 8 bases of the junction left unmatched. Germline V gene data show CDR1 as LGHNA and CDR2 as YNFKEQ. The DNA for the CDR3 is TGTGCCAGCAGCCAAGAGGGACAGGGTTATAAGGACGAGCAGTACTTC. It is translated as CASSQEGQGYKDEQYF.

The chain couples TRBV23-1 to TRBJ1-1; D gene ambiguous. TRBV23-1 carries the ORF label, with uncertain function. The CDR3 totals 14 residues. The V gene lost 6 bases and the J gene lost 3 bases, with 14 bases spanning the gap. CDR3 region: CASSPHAGDTEAFF. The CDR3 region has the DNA TGCGCCAGCAGCCCTCACGCGGGTGACACTGAAGCTTTCTTT.

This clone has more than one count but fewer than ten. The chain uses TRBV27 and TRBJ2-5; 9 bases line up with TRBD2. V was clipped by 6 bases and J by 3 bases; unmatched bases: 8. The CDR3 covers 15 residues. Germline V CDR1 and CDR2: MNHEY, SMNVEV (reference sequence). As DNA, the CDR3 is TGTGCCAGCAGAAGTTTGGGCGGGGGGGAAGAGACCCAGTACTTC. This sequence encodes CASRSLGGGEETQYF.

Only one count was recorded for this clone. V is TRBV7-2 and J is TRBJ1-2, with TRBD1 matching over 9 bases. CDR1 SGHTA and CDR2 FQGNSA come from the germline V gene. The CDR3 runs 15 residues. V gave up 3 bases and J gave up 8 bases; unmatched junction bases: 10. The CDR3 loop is CASSFPAQGAGGYTF. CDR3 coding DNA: TGTGCCAGCAGCTTTCCCGCACAGGGGGCTGGCGGCTACACCTTC. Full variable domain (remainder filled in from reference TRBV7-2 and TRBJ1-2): GAGVSQSPSNKVTEKGKDVELRCDPISGHTALYWYRQSLGQGLEFLIYFQGNSAPDKSGLPSDRFSAERTGGSVSTLTIQRTQQEDSAVYLCASSFPAQGAGGYTFGSGTRLTVV.

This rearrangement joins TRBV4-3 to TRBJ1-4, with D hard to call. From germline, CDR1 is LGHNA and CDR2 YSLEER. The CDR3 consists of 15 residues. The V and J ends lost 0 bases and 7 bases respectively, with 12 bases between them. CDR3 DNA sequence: TGCGCCAGCAGCCAAGATGGACTCCTGGGTGAAAAACTGTTTTTT. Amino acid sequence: CASSQDGLLGEKLFF.

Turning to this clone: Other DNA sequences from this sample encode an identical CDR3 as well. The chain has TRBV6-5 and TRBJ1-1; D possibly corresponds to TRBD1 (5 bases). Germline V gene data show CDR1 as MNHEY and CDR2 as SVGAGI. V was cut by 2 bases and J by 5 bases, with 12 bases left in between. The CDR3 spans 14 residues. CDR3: CASSYLGARTEAFF. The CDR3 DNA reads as TGTGCCAGCAGTTACCTAGGGGCACGGACTGAAGCTTTCTTT.

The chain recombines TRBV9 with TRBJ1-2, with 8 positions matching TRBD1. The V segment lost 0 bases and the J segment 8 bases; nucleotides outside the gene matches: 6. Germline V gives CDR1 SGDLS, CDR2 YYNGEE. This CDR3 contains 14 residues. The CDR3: CASSVAGQGAGYTF. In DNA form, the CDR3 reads TGTGCCAGCAGCGTAGCAGGACAGGGAGCGGGCTACACCTTC.

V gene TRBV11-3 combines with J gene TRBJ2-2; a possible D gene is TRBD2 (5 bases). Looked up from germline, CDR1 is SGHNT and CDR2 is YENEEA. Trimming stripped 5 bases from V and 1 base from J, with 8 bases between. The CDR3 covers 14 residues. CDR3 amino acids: CASSPAVNTGELFF. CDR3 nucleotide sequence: TGTGCCAGCAGCCCAGCGGTGAACACCGGGGAGCTGTTTTTT.

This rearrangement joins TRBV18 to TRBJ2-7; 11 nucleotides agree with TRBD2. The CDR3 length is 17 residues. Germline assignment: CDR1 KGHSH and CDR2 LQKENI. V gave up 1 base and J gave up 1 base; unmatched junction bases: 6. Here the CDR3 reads CASSPRIGTSGSYEQYF. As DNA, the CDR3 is TGTGCCAGCTCACCACGTATAGGGACTAGCGGATCCTACGAGCAGTACTTC.